This T cell receptor (beta chain) is from a study of blood T cell repertoires in COVID-19. Data came from immunoSEQ multiplex PCR; TCRdb stores just in-frame clones and leaves some out. In the table there are around 140,000 clones, 87% of which are singletons. Participant-reported clinical history was the basis for cohort assignment. The CDR3 has 15 residues. V shed 11 bases, J shed 0 bases, and the junction held 10 bases outside the gene matches. Germline values: CDR1 SNHLY, CDR2 FYNNEI. The rearrangement joins TRBV2 to TRBJ2-1; TRBD2 matches 7 bases. The sequencing sample was made of PBMCs or T cells enriched from blood (not recorded which). The receptor was derived from a man aged 55 to 70 who had recovered from COVID-19. CDR3 amino acids: CASGGGASSYNEQFF. The CDR3, as DNA: TGTGCCTCGGGAGGCGGGGCAAGCTCCTACAATGAGCAGTTCTTC.